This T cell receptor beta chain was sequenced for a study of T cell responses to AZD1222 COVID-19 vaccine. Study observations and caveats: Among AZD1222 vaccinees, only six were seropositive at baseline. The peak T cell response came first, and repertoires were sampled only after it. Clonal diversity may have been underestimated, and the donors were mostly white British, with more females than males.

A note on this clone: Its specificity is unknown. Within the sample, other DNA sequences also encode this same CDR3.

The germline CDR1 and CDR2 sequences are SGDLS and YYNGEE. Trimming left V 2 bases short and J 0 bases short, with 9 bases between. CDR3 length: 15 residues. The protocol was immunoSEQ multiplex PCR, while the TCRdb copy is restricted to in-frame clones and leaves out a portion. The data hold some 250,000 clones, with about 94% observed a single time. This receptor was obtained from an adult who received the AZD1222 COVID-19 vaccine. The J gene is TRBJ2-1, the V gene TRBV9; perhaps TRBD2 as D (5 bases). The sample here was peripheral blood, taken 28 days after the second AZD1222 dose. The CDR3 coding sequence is TGTGCCAGCAGCGTCGGCGGAGGCTCCTACAATGAGCAGTTCTTC. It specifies CASSVGGGSYNEQFF.